The 11 T cell receptor beta chains listed next were all sequenced from one sample in a study of blood T cell repertoires in COVID-19. The table came from immunoSEQ multiplex PCR; TCRdb's copy has only in-frame clones and leaves some out. The repertoire holds 200,000 to 300,000 clones, with around 87% as singletons. Sequencing used peripheral blood. These TCRs come from a woman aged 40 to 50 who had recovered from COVID-19.

V is TRBV5-1 and J is TRBJ1-2, with 8 positions matching TRBD1. CDR1 is SGHRS, CDR2 YFSETQ, per germline. This CDR3 is 14 amino acids long. The V segment lost 2 bases and the J segment 3 bases; nucleotides outside the gene matches: 3. CDR3 sequence: CASSLGQGDYGYTF. CDR3 sequence (DNA): TGCGCCAGCAGCTTAGGACAGGGAGACTATGGCTACACCTTC. The complete variable domain, with remaining parts taken from reference TRBV5-1 and TRBJ1-2, reads KAGVTQTPRYLIKTRGQQVTLSCSPISGHRSVSWYQQTPGQGLQFLFEYFSETQRNKGNFPGRFSGRQFSNSRSEMNVSTLELGDSALYLCASSLGQGDYGYTFGSGTRLTVV.

This chain joins TRBV5-1 and TRBJ1-2; D is uncertain. Germline CDR1 SGHRS, CDR2 YFSETQ. Between the trimmed V and J ends, which lost 4 bases and 5 bases, there was a span of 9 bases. The CDR3 totals 12 residues. The DNA for the CDR3 is TGCGCCAGCAGCCTGGGCGGGTATGGCTACACCTTC. Amino acid sequence: CASSLGGYGYTF.

V is TRBV6-2 or TRBV6-3 and J is TRBJ2-7, with D possibly matching TRBD1 (6 bases). The V end was cut by 4 bases, the J end by 2 bases, with 18 bases between. Germline CDR1 is MNHEY and CDR2 is SVGEGT. The CDR3 extends over 16 amino acids. This CDR3 reads CASSSPVQGNPYEQYF. Here the CDR3 DNA reads TGTGCCAGCAGTTCACCCGTACAGGGAAACCCCTACGAGCAGTACTTC.

The chain couples TRBV5-1 to TRBJ1-3; 7 bases line up with TRBD1. The germline gives CDR1 SGHRS, CDR2 YFSETQ. This CDR3 region has 14 residues. Trimming took 1 base from V and 8 from J; bases not matched to a gene: 6. The CDR3 region is CASSLSGQDDTIYF. Written as DNA, the CDR3 is TGCGCCAGCAGCTTGAGCGGACAGGATGACACCATATATTTT.

The V call is TRBV6-6, the J call TRBJ2-5; no definite D call. V was trimmed by 6 bases and J by 2 bases, leaving 10 bases between them. The V gene's germline CDR1 is MNHNY and CDR2 SVGAGI (reference sequence). The CDR3 extends over 13 amino acids. CDR3 protein: CASSPPGQETQYF. The CDR3 bases are TGTGCCAGCAGCCCCCCGGGTCAAGAGACCCAGTACTTC.

The chain has TRBV2 and TRBJ2-3, with a tentative D call TRBD1 (6 bases). Trimming removed 8 bases from V and 6 bases from J, with 6 bases in between. Germline-derived CDR1 and CDR2 are SNHLY and FYNNEI. The CDR3 runs to 10 residues. The CDR3 DNA is TGTGCCAGCGACAGGGATACGCAGTATTTT. Translation gives CASDRDTQYF.

This clone was observed many times. The chain recombines TRBV24-1 with TRBJ1-5; TRBD1 agrees at 9 bases. Trimming at V came to 2 bases and at J to 2 bases, leaving 3 bases not matched to a gene. Looked up from germline, CDR1 is KGHDR and CDR2 is SFDVKD. The CDR3 runs to 16 residues. The CDR3 region has the DNA TGTGCCACCAGTGATTCCCGGACAGGGGGCAATCAGCCCCAGCATTTT. Protein: CATSDSRTGGNQPQHF.

This chain links TRBV19 with TRBJ1-2, with TRBD1 identical over 8 bases. The CDR3 has 15 residues. In germline, CDR1 is LNHDA, CDR2 SQIVND (reference sequence). The V gene end was trimmed by 4 bases and the J gene end by 1 base; junction bases not matched to a gene: 5. CDR3 residues: CASSTGQAINYGYTF. The CDR3, as DNA: TGTGCCAGTAGTACGGGACAGGCTATTAACTATGGCTACACCTTC.

J is TRBJ1-5 and V is TRBV9, with 9 positions matching TRBD1. V lost 0 bases, J lost 6 bases, and 4 bases stayed unmatched. CDR3 size: 15 residues. Germline V gene data show CDR1 as SGDLS and CDR2 as YYNGEE. CDR3 DNA sequence: TGTGCCAGCAGCGTAGACGGGACAGGGTTTCAGCCCCAGCATTTT. Protein sequence: CASSVDGTGFQPQHF.

The gene calls are TRBV9 and TRBJ1-2; a possible D gene is TRBD1 (6 bases). V was shortened by 1 base and J by 4 bases, with 11 bases between the two germline ends. The germline CDR1 and CDR2 sequences are SGDLS and YYNGEE. The CDR3 sequence is 14 residues long. CDR3 residues: CASSVSGTPYGYTF. The DNA for the CDR3 is TGTGCCAGCAGCGTATCCGGGACACCCTATGGCTACACCTTC. The whole variable domain, remainder taken from reference TRBV9 and TRBJ1-2, is DSGVTQTPKHLITATGQRVTLRCSPRSGDLSVYWYQQSLDQGLQFLIQYYNGEERAKGNILERFSAQQFPDLHSELNLSSLELGDSALYFCASSVSGTPYGYTFGSGTRLTVV.

CDR3 nucleotides: TGCGCCAGCAGCCTGCCTAGCGGGGGTGGCGATGAGCAGTTCTTC. It specifies CASSLPSGGGDEQFF. This chain joins TRBV5-1 and TRBJ2-1, with 10 bases lining up with TRBD2. The CDR3 runs 15 residues. Germline lookup yields CDR1 SGHRS and CDR2 YFSETQ. V was clipped by 4 bases and J by 8 bases; unmatched bases: 9.